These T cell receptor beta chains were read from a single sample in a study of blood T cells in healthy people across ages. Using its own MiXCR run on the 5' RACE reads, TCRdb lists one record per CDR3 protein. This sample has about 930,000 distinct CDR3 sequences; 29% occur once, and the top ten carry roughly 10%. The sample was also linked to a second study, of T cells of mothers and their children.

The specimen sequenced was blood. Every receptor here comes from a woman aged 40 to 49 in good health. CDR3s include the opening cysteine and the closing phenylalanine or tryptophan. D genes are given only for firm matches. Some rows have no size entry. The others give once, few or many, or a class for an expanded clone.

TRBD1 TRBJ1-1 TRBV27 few CASSPVLGDRGFMNTEAFF TGTGCCAGCAGTCCCGTATTAGGGGACAGGGGGTTCATGAACACTGAAGCTTTCTTT
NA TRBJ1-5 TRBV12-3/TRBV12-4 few CASSFGGQDSQPQHF TGTGCCAGCAGTTTTGGGGGGCAGGACAGCCAGCCCCAGCATTTT
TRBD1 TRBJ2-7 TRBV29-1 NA CSGGQGKYEQYF TGCAGCGGTGGACAGGGGAAATACGAGCAGTACTTC
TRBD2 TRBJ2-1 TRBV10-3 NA CAATPARPGLARNEQFF TGTGCCGCTACACCTGCGAGGCCGGGACTAGCGAGGAATGAGCAGTTCTTC
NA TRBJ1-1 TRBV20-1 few CSADKGTTEAFF TGCAGTGCTGATAAGGGGACCACTGAAGCTTTCTTT
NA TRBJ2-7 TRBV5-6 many CASSLETRYEQYF TGTGCCAGCAGCTTGGAAACTCGCTACGAGCAGTACTTC
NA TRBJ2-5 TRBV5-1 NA CASSVGSEEIQYF TGCGCCAGCAGCGTCGGCAGCGAGGAGATCCAGTACTTC
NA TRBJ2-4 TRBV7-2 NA CASSQTGGVNVQYF TGTGCCAGCAGCCAAACAGGGGGGGTCAACGTTCAGTACTTC
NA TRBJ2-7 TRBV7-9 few CASSRGGDNYEQYF TGTGCCAGCAGCAGAGGAGGGGACAACTACGAGCAGTACTTC
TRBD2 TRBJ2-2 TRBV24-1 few CATSDWAAGYTGELFF TGTGCCACCAGTGATTGGGCAGCGGGATACACCGGGGAGCTGTTTTTT
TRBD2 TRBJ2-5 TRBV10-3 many CAISESLAGGETQYF TGTGCCATCAGTGAGTCACTAGCGGGAGGTGAGACCCAGTACTTC
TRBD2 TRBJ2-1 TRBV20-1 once CSARTGTSDEQFF TGCAGTGCTAGAACCGGGACTAGCGATGAGCAGTTCTTC
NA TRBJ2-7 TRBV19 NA CASSMDDTYEQYF TGTGCCAGTAGTATGGATGACACCTACGAGCAGTACTTC
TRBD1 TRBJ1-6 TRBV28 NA CASIPGQGNSPLHF TGTGCCAGCATCCCGGGACAGGGTAATTCACCCCTCCACTTT
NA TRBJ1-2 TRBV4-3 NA CASSQESSVEGYGYTF TGCGCCAGCAGCCAAGAATCCAGCGTCGAAGGATATGGCTACACCTTC
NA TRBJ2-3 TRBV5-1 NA CASSFTDSTDTQYF TGCGCCAGCAGCTTTACAGATAGCACAGATACGCAGTATTTT
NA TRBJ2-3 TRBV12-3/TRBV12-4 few CASSTPRDTDTQYF TGTGCCAGCAGCACTCCGCGGGACACAGATACGCAGTATTTT
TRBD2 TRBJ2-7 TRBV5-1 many CASRASGSSYEQYF TGCGCCAGCAGGGCTAGCGGTTCCTCCTACGAGCAGTACTTC
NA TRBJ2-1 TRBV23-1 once CASSQLGQFSYNVQFF TGCGCCAGCAGTCAATTGGGTCAATTCTCCTACAATGTGCAGTTCTTC
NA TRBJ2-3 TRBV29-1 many CSVIGGTDTQYF TGCAGCGTTATCGGGGGCACAGATACGCAGTATTTT
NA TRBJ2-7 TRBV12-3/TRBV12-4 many CASSPDPASFEQYF TGTGCCAGCAGTCCGGATCCGGCGAGCTTCGAGCAGTACTTC
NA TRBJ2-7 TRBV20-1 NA CSAYSDSSYEQYF TGCAGTGCATATTCCGATAGCTCCTACGAGCAGTACTTC
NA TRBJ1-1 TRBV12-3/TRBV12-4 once CASSQAGRLNTEAFF TGTGCCAGCAGCCAGGCCGGACGGTTGAACACTGAAGCTTTCTTT
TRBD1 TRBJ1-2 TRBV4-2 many CASSQDGGQRNYGYTF TGTGCCAGCAGCCAAGATGGGGGACAGAGAAACTATGGCTACACCTTC
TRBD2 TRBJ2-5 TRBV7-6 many CASTQWTSGAQETQYF TGTGCCAGCACCCAATGGACTAGCGGGGCACAAGAGACCCAGTACTTC
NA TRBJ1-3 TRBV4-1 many CASSQEPSGNTIYF TGCGCCAGCAGCCAAGAGCCCTCTGGAAACACCATATATTTT
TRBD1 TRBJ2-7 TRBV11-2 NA CASSFLPGQGSYEQYF TGTGCCAGCAGCTTTCTTCCGGGACAGGGTTCCTACGAGCAGTACTTC
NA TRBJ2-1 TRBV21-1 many CARNRGVYNEQFF TGTGCCAGGAACAGGGGGGTTTACAATGAGCAGTTCTTC
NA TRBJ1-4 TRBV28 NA CASSLRFATDNEKLFF TGTGCCAGCAGTTTACGGTTTGCCACTGATAATGAAAAACTGTTTTTT
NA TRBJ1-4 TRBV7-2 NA CASSLPPQGQFEKLFF TGTGCCAGCAGCTTACCCCCACAGGGCCAATTTGAAAAACTGTTTTTT
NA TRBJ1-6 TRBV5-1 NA CASSLVGATSSYNSPLHF TGCGCCAGCAGCTTGGTAGGGGCTACTAGCTCCTATAATTCACCCCTCCACTTT
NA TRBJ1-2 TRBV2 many CASRAGLRVFGYTF TGTGCCAGCAGGGCAGGGCTTCGGGTGTTTGGCTACACCTTC
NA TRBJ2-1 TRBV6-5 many CASRDDSFGANEQFF TGTGCCAGCAGGGATGACTCCTTCGGGGCGAATGAGCAGTTCTTC
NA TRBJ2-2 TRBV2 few CASSEWVASVTGELFF TGTGCCAGCAGTGAATGGGTGGCTAGCGTTACCGGGGAGCTGTTTTTT
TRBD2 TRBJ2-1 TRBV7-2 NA CASSSPSGGGSNEQFF TGTGCCAGCAGCTCTCCCAGCGGGGGGGGCAGCAATGAGCAGTTCTTC
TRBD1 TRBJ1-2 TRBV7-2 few CASSPDRVTAYTF TGTGCCAGCAGCCCGGACAGGGTCACCGCCTACACCTTC
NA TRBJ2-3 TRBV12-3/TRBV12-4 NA CASGRSGTRTDTQYF TGTGCCAGCGGACGAAGTGGCACCCGGACAGATACGCAGTATTTT
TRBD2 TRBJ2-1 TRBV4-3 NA CASSQEPNRLADEQFF TGCGCCAGCAGCCAAGAACCCAATAGACTAGCGGATGAGCAGTTCTTC
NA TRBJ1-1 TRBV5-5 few CASSLGMAEAFF TGTGCCAGCAGCTTGGGAATGGCAGAAGCTTTCTTT
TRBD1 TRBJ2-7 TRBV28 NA CASSLGGDRGYEQYF TGTGCCAGCAGTTTGGGGGGGGACAGGGGCTACGAGCAGTACTTC
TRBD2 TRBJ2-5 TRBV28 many CASSPSLAGGETQYF TGTGCCAGCAGTCCCTCCTTGGCGGGGGGCGAGACCCAGTACTTC